This TCR beta chain was sequenced during a study of blood T cell repertoires in COVID-19. The overall study: From the United States, Italy and Spain came samples of acute and convalescent COVID-19. PBMCs, B-cell-depleted T cells, or T cells provided the cDNA or gDNA that made up the material.

Authors' analysis steps: Amplifying reference gene primers gave estimates of nucleated cell counts. The data were produced by immunoSEQ multiplex PCR, yet TCRdb's version contains in-frame clones alone and is incomplete. V, J and clone size reflect that table, while D and trimming were determined from the DNA. Among roughly 59,000 clones listed, about 80% were seen once. In germline, CDR1 is SQVTM, CDR2 ANQGSEA. The CDR3 runs to 14 residues. V was trimmed by 5 bases and J by 0 bases, leaving 10 bases between them. The chain links TRBV29-1 to TRBJ2-2; D is possibly TRBD1 (5 bases). Sequencing input: peripheral blood. The clonotype was recovered from a woman aged 80 or over with acute or convalescent COVID-19. The CDR3 is CSVRGATNTGELFF. The CDR3 DNA reads as TGCAGCGTTAGGGGCGCCACGAACACCGGGGAGCTGTTTTTT.